A selection of T cell receptor beta chains follows, all from one sample in a study of early T cells in non-severe SARS-CoV-2 infection. TCRdb reprocessed the 5' RACE reads with MiXCR, giving one entry per CDR3 protein. In the table there are under 70,000 distinct CDR3 sequences, roughly 5.7% of which are singletons. Sequencing was performed on whole blood, taken at baseline. All receptors come from an adult who was a healthcare worker with PCR-confirmed SARS-CoV-2 infection or an uninfected control (not recorded which). CDR3s include the opening cysteine and the closing phenylalanine or tryptophan. A D gene is named only where the DNA matches it firmly.

D,J,V,CDR3
NA,TRBJ1-3,TRBV7-9,CASRRDSGNTIYF
TRBD2,TRBJ2-2,TRBV12-3/TRBV12-4,CASSLDAGGGTGELFF
NA,TRBJ1-4,TRBV6-8,CASSTGTQNEKLFF
TRBD1,TRBJ2-7,TRBV5-6,CASSRPDRGHEQYF
NA,TRBJ1-3,TRBV9,CASSSGEARGRTIYF
NA,TRBJ1-3,TRBV7-2,CASSLGGTRTGGNTIYF
NA,TRBJ2-1,TRBV29-1,CSVEQQTYNEQFF
TRBD2,TRBJ2-7,TRBV6-5,CASSRGLAGVPPEQYF
NA,TRBJ2-5,TRBV29-1,CSAWAGSDKRTQYF
TRBD2,TRBJ2-4,TRBV5-1,CASSPGGSGIQIAKNIQYF
TRBD1,TRBJ1-5,TRBV28,CASSPGTGGQPQHF